The 7 T cell receptor beta chains below all came from one sample that was sequenced in a study of vaccination effects on CD4 cells after COVID-19. Assay used: immunoSEQ multiplex PCR; TCRdb lists only in-frame clones, some missing. This table holds roughly 57,000 clones, more than 75% found once. Antigen-specific CD4+ T cell clonotypes were called by their expansion after viral peptide-pool culture in ViraFEST. An approximately 10-day culture period preceded the isolation of CD4+ T cells. This person's SARS-CoV-2 infection, confirmed by PCR, occurred between March and December 2020. These receptors' antigens are unknown. The source was CD4+ T cells from PBMCs cultured with HIV peptides, collected before COVID-19 vaccination. The subset: HIV-1 Nef peptide pool negative control/reference culture. Receptor source: a human donor who had a prior SARS-CoV-2 infection.

The chain recombines TRBV6-2 or TRBV6-3 with TRBJ1-2; D unresolved. V was trimmed by 6 bases and J by 7 bases, leaving 21 bases between them. The CDR3 is made up of 15 amino acids. Germline CDR1 reads MNHEY; CDR2 reads SVGEGT. CDR3 sequence: CASSFRKPPRGGYTF. In DNA form, the CDR3 reads TGTGCCAGCAGCTTCCGAAAACCCCCGCGAGGTGGCTACACCTTC.

The V gene is TRBV29-1, the J gene TRBJ2-1, with D perhaps matching TRBD1 or TRBD2 (6 bases each). The CDR3 consists of 13 residues. From germline, CDR1 is SQVTM and CDR2 ANQGSEA. The V and J ends lost 6 bases and 12 bases respectively, with 21 bases between them. This CDR3 reads CSVRRGIEGAQFF. CDR3 nucleotide sequence: TGCAGCGTGAGGAGGGGGATTGAGGGCGCGCAGTTCTTC.

V is TRBV7-8 and J is TRBJ1-1, with D possibly TRBD1 on 5 matching bases. Trimming shortened V by 5 bases and J by 1 base, and 17 bases separated the two germline ends. Germline-derived CDR1 and CDR2 are SGHVS and FQNEAQ. The CDR3 covers 16 residues. CDR3 protein: CASSRLPGFANTEAFF. The CDR3 DNA reads TGTGCCAGCAGCCGTCTCCCAGGGTTCGCGAACACTGAAGCTTTCTTT.

This chain uses TRBV5-1 with TRBJ2-1; no definite D call. V lost 0 bases to trimming and J lost 10 bases, with 20 bases between them. The CDR3 consists of 16 residues. Germline V lookup: CDR1 SGHRS, CDR2 YFSETQ. CDR3 amino acids: CASSLGLSLPLAEQFF. In nucleotides, the CDR3 is TGCGCCAGCAGCTTGGGACTTAGCCTACCGTTGGCCGAGCAGTTCTTC.

The chain employs TRBV6-5 and TRBJ1-2; no reliable D call. CDR1 is MNHEY and CDR2 is SVGAGI in the germline V gene. V lost 0 bases, J lost 8 bases, and 13 bases lay in between. The CDR3 has 14 amino acids. The CDR3 sequence is CASSYSKGLSGYTF. CDR3 bases: TGTGCCAGCAGTTACTCCAAGGGTTTGAGCGGCTACACCTTC.

The gene calls are TRBV6-5 and TRBJ2-2; D is unclear. Germline V gene data show CDR1 as MNHEY and CDR2 as SVGAGI. V shed 10 bases and J shed 5 bases, with 17 bases lying between them. The CDR3 spans 14 residues. The CDR3 coding sequence is TGTGCCACCAGAAGGTTGGAGAGAACCGGGGAGCTGTTTTTT. Its protein product is CATRRLERTGELFF.

The table lists this clone with a few counts. V usage is TRBV7-5 and J usage is TRBJ2-5; the table's D call TRBD2 went unverified against the DNA. TRBV7-5 is an annotated pseudogene. This CDR3 is 16 amino acids long. The CDR3 reads CARSSAPSGAQETQYF. The CDR3 DNA reads TGTGCCAGAAGCTCAGCCCCTAGCGGGGCCCAAGAGACCCAGTACTTC.